A single sample is the source of the 22 T cell receptor beta chains below, sequenced in a study of glioma-infiltrating T cells after dendritic cell vaccination (TCRdb year 2016). Library preparation employed the immunoSEQ multiplex PCR assay. TCRdb took over this immuneACCESS table, retaining in-frame rearrangements with V and J assigned. Such tables are incomplete; in checked studies, under half of the missing clones stem from an unresolved V gene, and the remainder is unexplained. The sample has roughly 96,000 clones on record, 75% to 85% of them singletons. Of the sample, approximately 5.9% is held by the ten largest clones. The sequencing used blood, collected before dendritic cell vaccination. These receptors originate from a human donor with glioblastoma.

The chain uses TRBV30 and TRBJ2-7; 8 bases fit TRBD1. This CDR3 region has 13 residues. Losses at the gene ends were 5 bases for V and 9 bases for J; bases not matched to a gene: 12. In germline, CDR1 is GTSNPN, CDR2 SVGIG (reference sequence). CDR3 nucleotides: TGTGCCTGGTCATCCGGGACAGGTATGAGGCAGTACTTC. It yields the protein CAWSSGTGMRQYF.

V and J are TRBV30 and TRBJ1-1, with TRBD1 identical over 8 bases. The V gene end was trimmed by 7 bases and the J gene end by 5 bases; junction bases not matched to a gene: 6. The CDR3 covers 12 residues. The germline CDR1 and CDR2 sequences are GTSNPN and SVGIG (reference sequence). The CDR3 DNA sequence: TGTGCCTTTGACAGGGGTGGGACTGAAGCTTTCTTT. It translates to CAFDRGGTEAFF.

This clone was observed a handful of times. This rearrangement joins TRBV28 to TRBJ2-3, with D maybe TRBD1 (5 bases). V dropped 3 bases and J dropped 2 bases, with 12 bases sitting between them. This CDR3 spans 15 amino acids. Germline CDR1 and CDR2: MDHEN and SYDVKM. The CDR3 region is CASSLSTDNTDTQYF. The CDR3 nucleotides read TGTGCCAGCAGTTTGTCGACAGATAACACAGATACGCAGTATTTT.

The CDR3 region is CASSQAFGQNTEAFF. The CDR3 nucleotides read TGTGCCAGCAGCCAAGCATTTGGACAGAACACTGAAGCTTTCTTT. The rearrangement uses TRBV11-2 and TRBJ1-1; a weak D match, TRBD1 (5 bases). V lost 5 bases to trimming and J lost 1 base, with 14 bases between them. The germline gives CDR1 SGHAT, CDR2 FQNNGV. The CDR3 has 15 amino acids.

The chain links TRBV7-9 to TRBJ1-5, with D possibly matching TRBD1 (5 bases). CDR1 is SEHNR and CDR2 is FQNEAQ in the germline V gene (reference sequence). This CDR3 spans 13 amino acids. The V end was cut by 3 bases, the J end by 8 bases, with 11 bases between. The CDR3 DNA follows: TGTGCCAGCAGCTTCGACAGATTGAAGCCCCAGCATTTT. Protein product: CASSFDRLKPQHF.

This chain links TRBV5-6 with TRBJ1-3; 7 nucleotides match TRBD1. Germline V gene sequence: CDR1 SGHDT, CDR2 YYEEEE. CDR3 length equals 14 residues. J was trimmed by 4 bases and V by 2 bases; bases with no gene match: 3. DNA for the CDR3: TGTGCCAGCAGCTTAACAGGGGAGGGAAACACCATATATTTT. This codes for CASSLTGEGNTIYF.

In its sample, this clone was seen many times. This chain connects TRBV6-1 to TRBJ2-2; TRBD1 matches at 7 bases. This CDR3 has 16 amino acids. The V gene's germline CDR1 is MNHNS and CDR2 SASEGT. The junction had 9 bases not matched to a gene; V was cut back by 2 bases and J by 6 bases. The CDR3 coding sequence is TGTGCCAGCAGTGAACAACGAGACAGGGTCTCCGGGGAGCTGTTTTTT. Its translation: CASSEQRDRVSGELFF.

This clone was seen once. The chain has TRBV6-1 and TRBJ2-5, with 13 positions matching TRBD2. TRBJ2-7 matches the DNA end more closely, so the J call is doubtful. CDR3 length equals 15 residues. Germline V CDR1 and CDR2: MNHNS, SASEGT. CDR3 DNA sequence: TGTGCCAGCAGATTGACTAGCGGGGGGACCTACGAGCAGTACTTC. It is translated as CASRLTSGGTYEQYF.

This chain links TRBV6-4 with TRBJ1-2; 11 nucleotides match TRBD1. Germline V gives CDR1 MRHNA, CDR2 SNTAGT. The CDR3 length is 14 residues. J was trimmed by 3 bases and V by 6 bases; bases with no gene match: 3. This CDR3 reads CASRMGQGDYGYTF. The CDR3 region has the DNA TGTGCCAGCAGAATGGGACAGGGGGACTATGGCTACACCTTC.

This clone showed up many times. The V gene is TRBV5-4, the J gene TRBJ1-2, with 9 nucleotides matching TRBD1. Losses at the gene ends were 2 bases for V and 2 bases for J; bases not matched to a gene: 1. The CDR3 contains 14 residues. Per the germline V gene, CDR1 is SGHNT and CDR2 is YYREEE (reference sequence). CDR3 DNA sequence: TGTGCCAGCAGCTTACAGGGGGCGAACTATGGCTACACCTTC. Protein: CASSLQGANYGYTF.

This clone was observed once. The chain couples TRBV19 to TRBJ2-1; 14 nucleotides line up with TRBD2. V shed 8 bases and J 12 bases; nucleotides not matched to a gene: 9. CDR1 and CDR2 from the germline V gene are LNHDA and SQIVND (reference sequence). The CDR3 runs to 14 residues. The CDR3 here is CASQTSGRAIGQFF. The DNA for the CDR3 is TGTGCCAGTCAGACTAGCGGGAGGGCCATTGGGCAGTTCTTC. Looking up the rest from reference TRBV19 and TRBJ2-1 gives the full variable domain: DGGITQSPKYLFRKEGQNVTLSCEQNLNHDAMYWYRQDPGQGLRLIYYSQIVNDFQKGDIAEGYSVSREKKESFPLTVTSAQKNPTAFYLCASQTSGRAIGQFFGPGTRLTVL.

The chain carries TRBV19 and TRBJ1-2; D unresolved. Germline assignment: CDR1 LNHDA and CDR2 SQIVND (reference sequence). V lost 3 bases and J lost 4, with 12 bases in between. This CDR3 is built from 14 residues. The CDR3 sequence is CASSIPGNLYGYTF. The CDR3 DNA is TGTGCCAGTAGTATTCCGGGAAACCTCTATGGCTACACCTTC. Looking up the rest from reference TRBV19 and TRBJ1-2 gives the full variable domain: DGGITQSPKYLFRKEGQNVTLSCEQNLNHDAMYWYRQDPGQGLRLIYYSQIVNDFQKGDIAEGYSVSREKKESFPLTVTSAQKNPTAFYLCASSIPGNLYGYTFGSGTRLTVV.

The chain employs TRBV5-1 and TRBJ2-1, with 11 bases lining up with TRBD2. The CDR3 loop spans 14 amino acids. CDR1 is SGHRS, CDR2 YFSETQ, per germline. V lost 4 bases and J lost 10; bases outside the gene matches: 7. The DNA of the CDR3 is TGCGCCAGCAGCGAACTAGCGGGAGCAGCGGAGCAGTTCTTC. Residues: CASSELAGAAEQFF.

J is TRBJ2-7 and V is TRBV5-1, with 8 bases identical to TRBD2. The CDR3 sequence is 15 residues long. V dropped 4 bases and J dropped 6; count of bases not matched to a gene: 12. Germline loops: CDR1 SGHRS, CDR2 YFSETQ. The CDR3 loop is CASSPRGGGPSEQYF. In DNA form, the CDR3 reads TGCGCCAGCAGCCCCCGGGGCGGGGGGCCATCCGAGCAGTACTTC.

Only one count was recorded for this clone. V usage is TRBV5-1 and J usage is TRBJ1-2, with 7 bases fitting TRBD1. CDR1 SGHRS and CDR2 YFSETQ come from the germline V gene. Trimming cost V 3 bases and J 4 bases; bases outside gene matches: 9. The CDR3 consists of 15 residues. CDR3 bases: TGCGCCAGCAGCTCGTCAACAGGGGACGCCTATGGCTACACCTTC. Translated: CASSSSTGDAYGYTF.

This chain connects TRBV27 to TRBJ2-1; 13 nucleotides match TRBD2. The CDR3 extends over 18 amino acids. Trimming cost V 7 bases and J 3 bases; bases outside gene matches: 12. Germline V gene lookup returns CDR1 MNHEY and CDR2 SMNVEV (reference sequence). The CDR3 region is CASTAAGLAGRFYNEQFF. In nucleotides, the CDR3 is TGTGCCAGCACTGCCGCGGGACTAGCGGGAAGGTTCTACAATGAGCAGTTCTTC.

The chain combines TRBV7-8 with TRBJ1-1; D is uncertain. V gave up 6 bases and J gave up 1 base, with 9 bases separating them. This CDR3 is built from 13 residues. The germline V gene encodes CDR1 SGHVS and CDR2 FQNEAQ. The CDR3 nucleotides are TGTGCCAGCAGGCCGGAGGGGAACACTGAAGCTTTCTTT. It is translated as CASRPEGNTEAFF.

The CDR3 sequence is CASSFGQGPGGNTEAFF. The CDR3 coding sequence is TGTGCCAGCAGTTTCGGGCAGGGGCCGGGAGGGAACACTGAAGCTTTCTTT. This chain connects TRBV27 to TRBJ1-1; maybe TRBD1 (6 bases). This CDR3 comprises 17 residues. With 3 bases removed from V and 1 base from J, the gap between germline ends came to 18 bases. Germline V gene lookup returns CDR1 MNHEY and CDR2 SMNVEV (reference sequence).

The gene calls are TRBV5-8 and TRBJ1-2; no definite D call. The CDR3 is 15 residues long. Trimming left V 2 bases short and J 7 bases short, with 18 bases between. CDR1 and CDR2 (germline): SGHTS, YDEGEE. The CDR3 bases are TGTGCCAGCAGCTTTGGCGGGAACAACGGACGTGGCTACACCTTC. This encodes CASSFGGNNGRGYTF.

In DNA, the CDR3 is TGTGCCAGCAGTGTCGGTGTAGGAAACACCATATATTTT. Translating gives CASSVGVGNTIYF. The rearrangement links TRBV2 to TRBJ1-3; D unresolved. Germline CDR1 reads SNHLY; CDR2 reads FYNNEI. Trimming left V 4 bases short and J 4 bases short, with 8 bases between. CDR3 length: 13 amino acids.

CDR3 residues: CARGQSNEQFF. Here the CDR3 DNA reads TGTGCCAGAGGACAATCCAATGAGCAGTTCTTC. The genes are TRBV6-1 and TRBJ2-1; the D gene is possibly TRBD1 (5 bases). CDR1 and CDR2 from the germline V gene are MNHNS and SASEGT. V lost 9 bases to trimming and J lost 6 bases, with 9 bases between them. The CDR3 runs 11 residues.

V and J are TRBV5-1 and TRBJ1-3; 7 bases agree with TRBD1. The CDR3 covers 15 residues. Germline CDR1 SGHRS, CDR2 YFSETQ. Unmatched junction bases numbered 4, after V lost 4 bases and J lost 0 bases. In DNA form, the CDR3 reads TGCGCCAGCAGCCTGACAGGGAACTCTGGAAACACCATATATTTT. Protein: CASSLTGNSGNTIYF.